This T cell receptor beta chain stems from a study of cytomegalovirus exposure and HLA in healthy donors. Study-level background: Early released data comprised approximately 85 million unique TCRs from HLA-typed donors.

About this clone: Its target is unknown.

Trimming pared 1 base from V and 6 bases from J, leaving 7 bases between. Germline CDR1 SEHNR, CDR2 FQNEAQ (reference sequence). The CDR3 extends over 12 amino acids. This PCR relied on a set of 60 Vbeta primers and 13 Jbeta primers. Sequencing was performed with immunoSEQ multiplex PCR; in TCRdb, only in-frame clones are kept and a portion is missing. The table shows some 170,000 clones, with just over 70% occurring only once. Overall study results and limits: Trimming of TCR beta V- and J-genes showed a link, identified in a later analysis, to a missense DCLRE1C variant. Segments of the TCR beta V type were, in most cases, productive about 87% or about 30% of the time in an earlier analysis.

The sequence derives from a human donor in good health. The sequenced material came from PBMCs. The chain uses TRBV7-9 and TRBJ2-7, with D unclear. This CDR3 is CASSLDSLEQYF. CDR3 nucleotides: TGTGCCAGCAGCTTAGACTCCCTCGAGCAGTACTTC.